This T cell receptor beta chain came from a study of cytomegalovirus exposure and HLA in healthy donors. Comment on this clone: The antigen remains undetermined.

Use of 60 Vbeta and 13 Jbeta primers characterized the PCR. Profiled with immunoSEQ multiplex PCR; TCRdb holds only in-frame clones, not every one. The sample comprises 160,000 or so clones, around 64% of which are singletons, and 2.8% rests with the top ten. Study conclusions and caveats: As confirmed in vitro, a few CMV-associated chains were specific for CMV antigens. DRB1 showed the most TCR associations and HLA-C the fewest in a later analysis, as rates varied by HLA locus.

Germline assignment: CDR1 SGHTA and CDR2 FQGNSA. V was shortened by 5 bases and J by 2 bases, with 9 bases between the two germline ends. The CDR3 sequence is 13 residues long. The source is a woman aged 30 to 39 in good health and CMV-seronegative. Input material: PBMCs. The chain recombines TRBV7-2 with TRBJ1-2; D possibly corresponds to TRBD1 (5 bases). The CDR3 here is CASSQGLNYGYTF. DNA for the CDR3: TGTGCCAGCAGCCAGGGACTCAACTATGGCTACACCTTC.